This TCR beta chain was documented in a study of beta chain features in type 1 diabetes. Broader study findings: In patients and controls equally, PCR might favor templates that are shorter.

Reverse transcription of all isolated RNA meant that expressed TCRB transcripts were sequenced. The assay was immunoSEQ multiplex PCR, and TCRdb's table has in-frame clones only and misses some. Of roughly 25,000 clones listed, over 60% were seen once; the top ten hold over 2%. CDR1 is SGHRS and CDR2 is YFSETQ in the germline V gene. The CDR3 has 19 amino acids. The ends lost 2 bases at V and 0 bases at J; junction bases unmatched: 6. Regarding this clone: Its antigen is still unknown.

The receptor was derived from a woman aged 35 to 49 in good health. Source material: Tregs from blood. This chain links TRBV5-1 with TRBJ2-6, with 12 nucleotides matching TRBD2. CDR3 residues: CASSFRTSGDYSGANVLTF. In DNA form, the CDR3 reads TGCGCCAGCAGCTTCCGGACTAGCGGGGACTACTCTGGGGCCAACGTCCTGACTTTC. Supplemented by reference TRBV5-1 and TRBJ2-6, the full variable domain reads KAGVTQTPRYLIKTRGQQVTLSCSPISGHRSVSWYQQTPGQGLQFLFEYFSETQRNKGNFPGRFSGRQFSNSRSEMNVSTLELGDSALYLCASSFRTSGDYSGANVLTFGAGSRLTVL.